A selection of T cell receptor beta chains follows, all from one sample in a study of graft-versus-host responses after intestinal transplantation. These TCRs are of unknown antigen specificity. The table came from immunoSEQ multiplex PCR; TCRdb's copy has only in-frame clones and leaves some out. The profile shows some 88,000 clones, 85% to 95% of them singletons. Material: unstimulated CD8+ T cells sorted from spleen or lymph node cells, obtained before intestinal transplant. The receptors stem from a human donor who received an intestinal transplant. Each CDR3 is given with its conserved first and last residue. Only part of the rows carry a size: once, few, many, or a class if the clone is expanded.

V	size	J	CDR3
TRBV9	.	TRBJ1-1	CASSKGQQGVNLEAFF
TRBV14	once	TRBJ2-3	CASSQGPGRTDTQYF
TRBV10-2	few	TRBJ2-7	CASGSMGVSYEQYF
TRBV11-2	.	TRBJ2-3	CASSSGLAGGPKDTQYF
TRBV27	.	TRBJ2-2	CASSSTANTGELFF
TRBV30	.	TRBJ2-1	CAWDLGLAGKDEQFF
TRBV13	.	TRBJ2-1	CASSFLAGETYNEQFF
TRBV4-3	.	TRBJ1-2	CASSPSTGDTPNYGYTF
TRBV7-6	.	TRBJ1-5	CASSVGEGQPQHF
TRBV10-2	.	TRBJ1-1	CASSVSGENTEAFF
TRBV7-6	.	TRBJ2-7	CASSQGAGASYEQYF
TRBV7-9	.	TRBJ2-7	CASSSLAGDLTYEQYF
TRBV5-4	.	TRBJ2-7	CASSLWGGNSYEQYF
TRBV7-6	few	TRBJ2-7	CASSDTGYHEQYF
TRBV19	.	TRBJ1-5	CASTPSGGGGQPQHF
TRBV4-3	.	TRBJ2-7	CASSPTGYSYEQYF
TRBV27	.	TRBJ2-5	CASSSHNRGVQETQYF
TRBV6-1	.	TRBJ1-1	CASRRDRTEAFF
TRBV10-2	.	TRBJ2-1	CASSDRGRNEQFF
TRBV9	.	TRBJ1-4	CASSVEPEGEKLFF
TRBV5-5	.	TRBJ2-7	CASSLAAGSGYEQYF
TRBV30	.	TRBJ1-5	CAWSVGGSNQPQHF
TRBV11-3	.	TRBJ2-5	CASSPPGYQETQYF
TRBV13	.	TRBJ1-2	CASSPGQGSYGYTF
TRBV11-3	.	TRBJ2-3	CASSPFPGRDRDSWTDTQYF
TRBV9	.	TRBJ2-5	CASSAGTGAETQYF
TRBV2	.	TRBJ2-3	CASPKPGTDTQYF
TRBV9	.	TRBJ2-1	CASSVAHSDEQFF
TRBV7-8	.	TRBJ1-1	CASSFQGASEAFF
TRBV7-2	.	TRBJ2-7	CASSYGYRGEQYF
TRBV4-3	.	TRBJ1-1	CASSQDQGVDTEAFF
TRBV15	.	TRBJ2-1	CATSGRGGSYNEQFF
TRBV9	.	TRBJ2-2	CASSGHAAGAVTGELFF